Presented here are 10 T cell receptor beta chains from one specimen sequenced in a study of blood T cell repertoires in COVID-19. Clones were sequenced by immunoSEQ multiplex PCR, and TCRdb holds only the in-frame ones, with some missing. This table holds roughly 220,000 clones, roughly 88% found once. Sequencing was carried out using PBMCs or T cells enriched from blood (not recorded which). Receptors originate from a woman aged 45-60 years with acute COVID-19.

V usage is TRBV11-2 and J usage is TRBJ2-3; the match to TRBD1 covers 7 bases. This CDR3 is 17 amino acids long. The V gene's germline CDR1 is SGHAT and CDR2 FQNNGV. The junction had 17 bases not matched to a gene; V was cut back by 5 bases and J by 6 bases. The CDR3 spells CASSTHLRGGAGDTQYF. CDR3 DNA sequence: TGTGCCAGCAGCACCCACCTTCGAGGGGGCGCCGGGGATACGCAGTATTTT. Combining the CDR3 with reference TRBV11-2 and TRBJ2-3 gives the whole variable domain EAGVAQSPRYKIIEKRQSVAFWCNPISGHATLYWYQQILGQGPKLLIQFQNNGVVDDSQLPKDRFSAERLKGVDSTLKIQPAKLEDSAVYLCASSTHLRGGAGDTQYFGPGTRLTVL.

This chain links TRBV2 with TRBJ1-4; D remains ambiguous. This CDR3 comprises 11 residues. The V end lost 7 bases, the J end lost 4 bases, and 4 bases lay between the germline ends. Germline V gives CDR1 SNHLY, CDR2 FYNNEI. The CDR3 DNA is TGTGCCAGCAATCTTAATGAAAAACTGTTTTTT. Its translation: CASNLNEKLFF.

The chain couples TRBV11-2 to TRBJ2-1; no clear D. The V and J ends lost 3 bases and 2 bases respectively, with 14 bases between them. This CDR3 has 16 residues. Germline CDR1 is SGHAT and CDR2 is FQNNGV. The CDR3 here is CASSLGISRAYNEQFF. CDR3 nucleotide sequence: TGTGCCAGCAGCTTGGGTATTAGCCGTGCCTACAATGAGCAGTTCTTC.

The chain links TRBV7-3 to TRBJ2-6; TRBD2 is a possible D gene (9 bases). Germline V CDR1 and CDR2: SGHTA, FQGTGA. CDR3 size: 20 residues. Trimming pared 4 bases from V and 1 base from J, leaving 23 bases between. The DNA of the CDR3 is TGTGCCAGCAGCTCTGACAGGGGATTAGCGGGAGTGTCTGGGGCCAACGTCCTGACTTTC. The encoded protein is CASSSDRGLAGVSGANVLTF. Together with reference TRBV7-3 and TRBJ2-6, the CDR3 gives the full variable domain: GAGVSQTPSNKVTEKGKYVELRCDPISGHTALYWYRQSLGQGPEFLIYFQGTGAADDSGLPNDRFFAVRPEGSVSTLKIQRTERGDSAVYLCASSSDRGLAGVSGANVLTFGAGSRLTVL.

This chain joins TRBV5-1 and TRBJ2-2; D remains ambiguous. The V end was cut by 4 bases, the J end by 4 bases, with 11 bases between. The CDR3 loop spans 14 amino acids. Per germline, CDR1 SGHRS and CDR2 YFSETQ. The CDR3 nucleotides read TGCGCCAGCAGCATATCTACGGGCACCGGGGAGCTGTTTTTT. The encoded protein is CASSISTGTGELFF.

V gene TRBV6-5 combines with J gene TRBJ2-7; 8 nucleotides line up with TRBD2. The CDR3 totals 15 residues. Losses at the gene ends were 0 bases for V and 4 bases for J; bases not matched to a gene: 5. CDR1 MNHEY and CDR2 SVGAGI come from the germline V gene. The CDR3, as DNA: TGTGCCAGCAGTTACTCGAGCGGGGGACCATACGAGCAGTACTTC. It translates to CASSYSSGGPYEQYF.

The rearrangement links TRBV27 to TRBJ1-2; 10 nucleotides agree with TRBD1. Germline V CDR1 and CDR2: MNHEY, SMNVEV (reference sequence). Trimming cost V 6 bases and J 6 bases; bases outside gene matches: 7. The CDR3 covers 14 residues. The CDR3 loop is CASSLGQGINGYTF. The CDR3 coding sequence is TGTGCCAGCAGCCTGGGACAGGGGATAAATGGCTACACCTTC.

The V call is TRBV19, the J call TRBJ2-7; possibly TRBD1 for D (6 bases). V was pared by 3 bases and J by 6 bases, with 18 bases between. This CDR3 is 15 amino acids long. CDR1 and CDR2 from the germline V gene are LNHDA and SQIVND (reference sequence). The CDR3 spells CASSISGWDTSEQYF. The CDR3 DNA follows: TGTGCCAGTAGTATTTCTGGGTGGGACACCTCCGAGCAGTACTTC.

V gene TRBV28 combines with J gene TRBJ1-5, with TRBD1 matching over 8 bases. The CDR3 runs 18 residues. V lost 4 bases and J lost 2; bases outside the gene matches: 13. The germline V gene encodes CDR1 MDHEN and CDR2 SYDVKM. The CDR3 loop reads CASSSGTGQWHRNQPQHF. CDR3 DNA sequence: TGTGCCAGCAGTTCCGGGACAGGACAATGGCATCGCAATCAGCCCCAGCATTTT.

The rearrangement links TRBV18 to TRBJ1-5; D call uncertain. Trimming took 5 bases from V and 5 from J, leaving 10 bases between them. This CDR3 region has 13 residues. Germline V CDR1 and CDR2: KGHSH, LQKENI. The DNA for the CDR3 is TGTGCCAGCTCAAATGGGCGTGATCAGCCCCAGCATTTT. Translated, it gives CASSNGRDQPQHF.